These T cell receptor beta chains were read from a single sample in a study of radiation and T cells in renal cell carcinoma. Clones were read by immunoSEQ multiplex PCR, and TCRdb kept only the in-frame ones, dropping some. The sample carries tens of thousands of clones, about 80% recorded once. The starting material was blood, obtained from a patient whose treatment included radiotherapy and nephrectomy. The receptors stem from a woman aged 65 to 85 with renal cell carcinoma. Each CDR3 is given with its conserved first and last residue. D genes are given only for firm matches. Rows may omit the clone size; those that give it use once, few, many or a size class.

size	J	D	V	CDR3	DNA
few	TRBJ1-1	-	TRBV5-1	CASSLPDSTNTEAFF	TGCGCCAGCAGCTTGCCGGACAGCACGAACACTGAAGCTTTCTTT
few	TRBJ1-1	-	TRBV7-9	CASSLGGWQGTSTEAFF	TGTGCCAGCAGCTTAGGCGGGTGGCAGGGGACCAGCACTGAAGCTTTCTTT
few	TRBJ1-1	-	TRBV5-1	CASSLYRVETEAFF	TGCGCCAGCAGCTTGTACAGGGTGGAGACTGAAGCTTTCTTT
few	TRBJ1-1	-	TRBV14	CASSQAGGVTEAFF	TGTGCCAGCAGCCAAGCCGGGGGGGTCACTGAAGCTTTCTTT
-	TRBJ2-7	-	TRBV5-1	CASSLTAGTHEQYF	TGCGCCAGCAGCTTGACGGCAGGGACCCACGAGCAGTACTTC
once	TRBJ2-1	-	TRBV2	CASIREKGNEQFF	TGTGCCAGCATCCGGGAGAAGGGTAATGAGCAGTTCTTC
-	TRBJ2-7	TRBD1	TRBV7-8	CASSLAARGYYEQYF	TGTGCCAGCAGCTTAGCCGCCAGGGGGTACTACGAGCAGTACTTC
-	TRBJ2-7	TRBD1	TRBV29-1	CSVLGQNYEQYF	TGCAGCGTTTTGGGACAGAACTACGAGCAGTACTTC
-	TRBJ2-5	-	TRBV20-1	CSARDGALRHF	TGCAGTGCTAGAGATGGGGCCCTACGGCACTTC
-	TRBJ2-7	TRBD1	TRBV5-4	CASSRVDRGSDEQYF	TGTGCCAGCAGCCGGGTCGACAGGGGTAGCGACGAGCAGTACTTC
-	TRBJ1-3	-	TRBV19	CASSLGRALSGNTIYF	TGTGCCAGTAGTCTTGGGAGAGCTCTCTCTGGAAACACCATATATTTT
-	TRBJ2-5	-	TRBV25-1	CASSEKGRQETQYF	TGTGCCAGCAGTGAGAAGGGTCGCCAAGAGACCCAGTACTTC
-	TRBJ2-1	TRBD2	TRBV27	CASSYLFLAGGLNEQFF	TGTGCCAGCAGTTACCTGTTTCTAGCGGGGGGGCTCAATGAGCAGTTCTTC
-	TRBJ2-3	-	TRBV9	CASSSDPRDTQYF	TGTGCCAGCAGCTCAGATCCGAGAGATACGCAGTATTTT
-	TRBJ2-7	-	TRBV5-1	CASSLVWGPREQYF	TGCGCCAGCAGCTTGGTCTGGGGGCCGCGTGAGCAGTACTTC
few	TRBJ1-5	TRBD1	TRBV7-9	CASSTSGTGDNQPQHF	TGTGCCAGCAGCACGTCCGGGACAGGGGACAATCAGCCCCAGCATTTT
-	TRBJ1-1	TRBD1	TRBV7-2	CASSLARQGLNTEAFF	TGTGCCAGCAGCTTAGCCCGACAGGGGTTGAACACTGAAGCTTTCTTT
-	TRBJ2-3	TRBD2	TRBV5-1	CASSDWGSGQSTDTQYF	TGCGCCAGCAGTGACTGGGGTAGCGGGCAAAGCACAGATACGCAGTATTTT